The 12 T cell receptor beta chains presented below share a single source sample, sequenced in a study of control samples from healthy donors and cancer patients. TCRdb's copy holds only in-frame clones and misses some; the assay was immunoSEQ multiplex PCR. Of about 55,000 clones listed, 70% to 90% are singletons. The specimen was blood. Receptors originate from a man aged 45 to 65 in good health.

J is TRBJ1-5 and V is TRBV2; no definite D call. In germline, CDR1 is SNHLY, CDR2 FYNNEI. V lost 2 bases, J lost 9 bases, and 17 bases lay in between. This CDR3 comprises 15 residues. CDR3 residues: CASSESEATQRPQHF. The CDR3 region has the DNA TGTGCCAGCAGTGAAAGTGAGGCCACACAGCGGCCCCAGCATTTT.

The V call is TRBV20-1, the J call TRBJ2-1, with 8 bases that match TRBD2. The V gene's germline CDR1 is DFQATT and CDR2 SNEGSKA (reference sequence). This CDR3 comprises 16 residues. The junction had 13 bases not matched to a gene; V was cut back by 3 bases and J by 6 bases. This CDR3 is CSASGVSGTSRNEQFF. CDR3 coding DNA: TGCAGTGCTAGTGGGGTTAGCGGGACAAGTCGCAATGAGCAGTTCTTC.

The CDR3 is CAISELDGNYGYTF. The CDR3 DNA reads as TGTGCCATCAGTGAGTTGGACGGAAACTATGGCTACACCTTC. The gene calls are TRBV10-3 and TRBJ1-2; D remains ambiguous. CDR1 ENHRY and CDR2 SYGVKD come from the germline V gene. This CDR3 region has 14 residues. V was pared by 1 base and J by 2 bases, with 8 bases between.

In its sample, this clone was seen a few times. The J gene is TRBJ2-5, the V gene TRBV7-9; 9 bases match TRBD2. The germline CDR1 and CDR2 sequences are SEHNR and FQNEAQ (reference sequence). Trimming cost V 3 bases and J 0 bases; bases outside gene matches: 2. The CDR3 spans 15 residues. The CDR3 sequence is CASSFLAGNQETQYF. CDR3 nucleotides: TGTGCCAGCAGCTTCCTAGCGGGGAACCAAGAGACCCAGTACTTC.

The V gene is TRBV7-2, the J gene TRBJ2-5, with 10 bases aligning to TRBD2. Germline assignment: CDR1 SGHTA and CDR2 FQGNSA. With 0 bases clipped from V and 4 bases from J, the junction kept 8 bases outside the gene matches. This CDR3 spans 17 amino acids. CDR3 nucleotide sequence: TGTGCCAGCAGCTTAGCCCTAGCGGGAGAGGGGGGAGAGACCCAGTACTTC. Its translation: CASSLALAGEGGETQYF.

The J gene is TRBJ2-2, the V gene TRBV28; D remains ambiguous. The CDR3 covers 14 residues. Trimming stripped 2 bases from V and 3 bases from J, with 7 bases between. From germline, CDR1 is MDHEN and CDR2 SYDVKM. CDR3 loop: CASSLPDYTGELFF. CDR3 nucleotide sequence: TGTGCCAGCAGTTTACCCGACTACACCGGGGAGCTGTTTTTT.

The chain joins TRBV28 to TRBJ2-2, with 7 bases lining up with TRBD2. Germline CDR1 reads MDHEN; CDR2 reads SYDVKM. V trimming: 7 bases; J trimming: 6 bases; junction bases outside the gene matches: 14. The CDR3 is made up of 16 amino acids. DNA of the CDR3: TGTGCCAGCATCCCCTGGGGCGGGAGAAGGGCCGGGGAGCTGTTTTTT. This translates into CASIPWGGRRAGELFF.

This rearrangement joins TRBV7-2 to TRBJ1-6; maybe TRBD1 (6 bases). CDR1 SGHTA and CDR2 FQGNSA come from the germline V gene. CDR3 length: 15 amino acids. V lost 2 bases, J lost 5 bases, and 10 bases lay in between. DNA for the CDR3: TGTGCCAGCAGCTTAATGGGACAAAATAATTCACCCCTCCACTTT. It specifies CASSLMGQNNSPLHF.

This clone appeared a single time. V is TRBV5-4 and J is TRBJ2-1; 10 bases are shared with TRBD2. The CDR3 has 15 residues. With 0 bases clipped from V and 3 bases from J, the junction kept 0 bases outside the gene matches. Germline V gene lookup returns CDR1 SGHNT and CDR2 YYREEE (reference sequence). In nucleotides, the CDR3 is TGTGCCAGCAGCTTGGGACTAGCGGGCTACAATGAGCAGTTCTTC. Amino acid sequence: CASSLGLAGYNEQFF. Supplemented by reference TRBV5-4 and TRBJ2-1, the full variable domain reads ETGVTQSPTHLIKTRGQQVTLRCSSQSGHNTVSWYQQALGQGPQFIFQYYREEENGRGNFPPRFSGLQFPNYSSELNVNALELDDSALYLCASSLGLAGYNEQFFGPGTRLTVL.

This rearrangement joins TRBV3-1 (or the pseudogene TRBV3-2) to TRBJ1-4; D unclear. CDR3 size: 14 residues. Trimming removed 2 bases at V and 4 bases at J, with 8 bases between. The germline V gene has CDR1 LGHDT and CDR2 YNNKEL (reference sequence). The DNA for the CDR3 is TGTGCCAGCAGCCAACGCGGGGATAATGAAAAACTGTTTTTT. This encodes CASSQRGDNEKLFF.

The genes are TRBV5-4 and TRBJ1-2; 9 positions agree with TRBD1. V shed 0 bases and J 7 bases; nucleotides not matched to a gene: 7. The V gene's germline CDR1 is SGHNT and CDR2 YYREEE (reference sequence). This CDR3 is 15 amino acids long. The CDR3 sequence is CASSLASGQGSGYTF. CDR3 bases: TGTGCCAGCAGCTTGGCGTCGGGACAGGGAAGTGGCTACACCTTC.

The chain recombines TRBV7-9 with TRBJ1-2; no definite D call. The CDR3 has 12 amino acids. CDR1 is SEHNR and CDR2 is FQNEAQ in the germline V gene (reference sequence). Trimming cost V 6 bases and J 12 bases, with 17 bases left between them. DNA of the CDR3: TGTGCCAGCAGTGTTTCCCTGTCCCCCGACACCTTC. This encodes CASSVSLSPDTF. The full variable domain, with the rest looked up from reference TRBV7-9 and TRBJ1-2, is DTGVSQNPRHKITKRGQNVTFRCDPISEHNRLYWYRQTLGQGPEFLTYFQNEAQLEKSRLLSDRFSAERPKGSFSTLEIQRTEQGDSAMYLCASSVSLSPDTFGSGTRLTVV.